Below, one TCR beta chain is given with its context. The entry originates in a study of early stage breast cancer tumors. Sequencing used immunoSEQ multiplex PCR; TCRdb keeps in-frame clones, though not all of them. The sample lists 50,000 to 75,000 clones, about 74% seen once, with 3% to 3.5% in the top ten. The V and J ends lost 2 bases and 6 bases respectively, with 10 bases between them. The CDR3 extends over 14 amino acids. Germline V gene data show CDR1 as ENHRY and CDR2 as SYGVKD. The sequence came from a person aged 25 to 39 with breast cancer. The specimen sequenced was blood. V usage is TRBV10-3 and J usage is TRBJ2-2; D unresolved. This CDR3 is CAISEQLSPGELFF. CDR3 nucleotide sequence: TGTGCCATCAGTGAGCAATTAAGCCCCGGGGAGCTGTTTTTT.